The rows below give T cell receptor beta chains drawn from one sample of a study of shared clonotypes between healthy human individuals. The data were produced by immunoSEQ multiplex PCR, yet TCRdb's version contains in-frame clones alone and is incomplete. The sample lists approximately 600,000 clones; around 95% were seen once. What was sequenced was naive CD8+ T cells sorted from blood. The source of these receptors is a woman between 25 and 40 years old in good health. CDR3s include the opening cysteine and the closing phenylalanine or tryptophan. Fields, in order: clone size, V gene, D gene, J gene, CDR3 protein, CDR3 DNA. D genes are given only for firm matches. A clone size is listed for some rows: how often the clone was seen (once, few, many), or a class if it is expanded.

clone_size: NA
v_call: TRBV28
d_call: NA
j_call: TRBJ2-7
cdr3_aa: CASSRDNPYEQYF
cdr3_nt: TGTGCCAGCAGCCGGGACAATCCTTACGAGCAGTACTTC

clone_size: NA
v_call: TRBV6-1
d_call: NA
j_call: TRBJ2-7
cdr3_aa: CASESGGEQYF
cdr3_nt: TGTGCCAGTGAGAGTGGGGGAGAGCAGTACTTC

clone_size: NA
v_call: TRBV27
d_call: TRBD1
j_call: TRBJ1-4
cdr3_aa: CASSPYSGTGIEDEKLFF
cdr3_nt: TGTGCCAGCAGTCCCTACTCCGGGACAGGGATAGAGGATGAAAAACTGTTTTTT

clone_size: NA
v_call: TRBV5-5
d_call: TRBD1
j_call: TRBJ1-1
cdr3_aa: CASSVDRATEAFF
cdr3_nt: TGTGCCAGCAGCGTCGACAGGGCCACTGAAGCTTTCTTT

clone_size: NA
v_call: TRBV7-9
d_call: NA
j_call: TRBJ1-1
cdr3_aa: CASSTKDGQNTEAFF
cdr3_nt: TGTGCCAGCAGCACCAAGGACGGGCAGAACACTGAAGCTTTCTTT

clone_size: once
v_call: TRBV5-6
d_call: TRBD1
j_call: TRBJ1-2
cdr3_aa: CASSSRDRALFYGYTF
cdr3_nt: TGTGCCAGCAGCTCGAGGGACAGGGCCCTTTTCTATGGCTACACCTTC

clone_size: NA
v_call: TRBV6-5
d_call: NA
j_call: TRBJ2-1
cdr3_aa: CASSYGRTAEQFF
cdr3_nt: TGTGCCAGCAGTTACGGACGAACGGCTGAGCAGTTCTTC

clone_size: NA
v_call: TRBV27
d_call: NA
j_call: TRBJ1-5
cdr3_aa: CASSLDRTSQPQHF
cdr3_nt: TGTGCCAGCAGTTTAGACAGAACCAGCCAGCCCCAGCATTTT

clone_size: NA
v_call: TRBV2
d_call: TRBD1
j_call: TRBJ1-5
cdr3_aa: CASSSGTGGNQPQHF
cdr3_nt: TGTGCCAGCAGTTCCGGGACAGGGGGCAATCAGCCCCAGCATTTT

clone_size: NA
v_call: TRBV4-1
d_call: NA
j_call: TRBJ2-1
cdr3_aa: CASSQDASGDEQFF
cdr3_nt: TGCGCCAGCAGCCAAGATGCGTCCGGGGATGAGCAGTTCTTC

clone_size: NA
v_call: TRBV6-1
d_call: NA
j_call: TRBJ1-1
cdr3_aa: CASSERRSGTEAFF
cdr3_nt: TGTGCCAGCAGTGAACGCCGATCGGGCACTGAAGCTTTCTTT

clone_size: once
v_call: TRBV13
d_call: TRBD1
j_call: TRBJ2-7
cdr3_aa: CASSSDRAYEQYF
cdr3_nt: TGTGCCAGCAGCTCGGACAGGGCCTACGAGCAGTACTTC

clone_size: NA
v_call: TRBV30
d_call: NA
j_call: TRBJ2-3
cdr3_aa: CAWSVGYGESGDTQYF
cdr3_nt: TGTGCCTGGAGTGTTGGCTACGGGGAGTCGGGAGATACGCAGTATTTT

clone_size: NA
v_call: TRBV12-5
d_call: TRBD2
j_call: TRBJ2-5
cdr3_aa: CASGLGLAGTETQYF
cdr3_nt: TGTGCTAGTGGTTTAGGGCTAGCGGGAACAGAGACCCAGTACTTC

clone_size: NA
v_call: TRBV6-1
d_call: NA
j_call: TRBJ2-7
cdr3_aa: CASNRAYEQYF
cdr3_nt: TGTGCCAGCAACAGGGCCTACGAGCAGTACTTC

clone_size: NA
v_call: TRBV7-9
d_call: TRBD2
j_call: TRBJ2-1
cdr3_aa: CASSFRAGGDNEQFF
cdr3_nt: TGTGCCAGCAGCTTCAGAGCGGGAGGGGACAATGAGCAGTTCTTC

clone_size: NA
v_call: TRBV5-5
d_call: NA
j_call: TRBJ2-7
cdr3_aa: CASSLSAEQYF
cdr3_nt: TGTGCCAGCAGCTTGTCTGCCGAGCAGTACTTC

clone_size: NA
v_call: TRBV10-3
d_call: TRBD1
j_call: TRBJ2-7
cdr3_aa: CAISEPGQGADEQYF
cdr3_nt: TGTGCCATCAGTGAGCCAGGACAGGGGGCCGACGAGCAGTACTTC

clone_size: NA
v_call: TRBV15
d_call: NA
j_call: TRBJ2-3
cdr3_aa: CATSRDTDTQYF
cdr3_nt: TGTGCCACCAGCAGAGACACAGATACGCAGTATTTT

clone_size: NA
v_call: TRBV7-9
d_call: NA
j_call: TRBJ2-1
cdr3_aa: CASSLGANEQFF
cdr3_nt: TGTGCCAGCAGCTTAGGGGCCAATGAGCAGTTCTTC

clone_size: NA
v_call: TRBV7-9
d_call: NA
j_call: TRBJ2-7
cdr3_aa: CASSGPLNEQYF
cdr3_nt: TGTGCCAGCAGCGGACCATTGAACGAGCAGTACTTC

clone_size: NA
v_call: TRBV7-9
d_call: NA
j_call: TRBJ1-3
cdr3_aa: CASSFGEGNTIYF
cdr3_nt: TGTGCCAGCAGCTTTGGGGAGGGAAACACCATATATTTT

clone_size: NA
v_call: TRBV28
d_call: NA
j_call: TRBJ2-7
cdr3_aa: CASSGETSKSTSPSYEQYF
cdr3_nt: TGTGCCAGCAGTGGGGAGACTTCAAAGTCGACCTCTCCTTCCTACGAGCAGTACTTC

clone_size: NA
v_call: TRBV27
d_call: NA
j_call: TRBJ2-7
cdr3_aa: CASSKGGYEQYF
cdr3_nt: TGTGCCAGCAGTAAGGGGGGTTACGAGCAGTACTTC

clone_size: NA
v_call: TRBV7-8
d_call: NA
j_call: TRBJ2-4
cdr3_aa: CASSPTEGGAWAKNIQYF
cdr3_nt: TGTGCCAGCAGCCCGACCGAGGGGGGGGCGTGGGCCAAAAACATTCAGTACTTC

clone_size: NA
v_call: TRBV28
d_call: TRBD1
j_call: TRBJ2-7
cdr3_aa: CASSLGQGNEQYF
cdr3_nt: TGTGCCAGCAGTTTAGGACAGGGAAACGAGCAGTACTTC

clone_size: NA
v_call: TRBV29-1
d_call: TRBD2
j_call: TRBJ2-1
cdr3_aa: CSVEGASGSYNEQFF
cdr3_nt: TGCAGCGTTGAAGGGGCTAGCGGGTCCTACAATGAGCAGTTCTTC

clone_size: NA
v_call: TRBV30
d_call: NA
j_call: TRBJ1-6
cdr3_aa: CAWSVPGLFHF
cdr3_nt: TGTGCCTGGAGTGTACCGGGCCTTTTCCACTTT

clone_size: NA
v_call: TRBV4-2
d_call: TRBD2
j_call: TRBJ2-1
cdr3_aa: CASTGTSGRGYNEQFF
cdr3_nt: TGTGCCAGCACCGGGACTAGCGGGAGGGGCTACAATGAGCAGTTCTTC

clone_size: NA
v_call: TRBV19
d_call: NA
j_call: TRBJ2-7
cdr3_aa: CASKAASRSYEQYF
cdr3_nt: TGTGCCAGTAAGGCGGCATCTCGTTCCTACGAGCAGTACTTC

clone_size: NA
v_call: TRBV7-9
d_call: NA
j_call: TRBJ2-7
cdr3_aa: CASSLLGRYEQYF
cdr3_nt: TGTGCCAGCAGCCTCCTCGGACGCTACGAGCAGTACTTC

clone_size: NA
v_call: TRBV9
d_call: NA
j_call: TRBJ1-2
cdr3_aa: CASSSNTGTNYGYTF
cdr3_nt: TGTGCCAGCAGCTCAAATACAGGGACCAACTATGGCTACACCTTC

clone_size: NA
v_call: TRBV28
d_call: NA
j_call: TRBJ1-1
cdr3_aa: CASSRDRILGNTEAFF
cdr3_nt: TGTGCCAGCAGCCGGGACCGCATATTGGGTAACACTGAAGCTTTCTTT

clone_size: NA
v_call: TRBV2
d_call: NA
j_call: TRBJ2-6
cdr3_aa: CASVSGSLPGANVLTF
cdr3_nt: TGTGCCAGTGTTAGTGGGTCGCTCCCTGGGGCCAACGTCCTGACTTTC

clone_size: NA
v_call: TRBV28
d_call: TRBD1
j_call: TRBJ2-1
cdr3_aa: CASSLGQQADEQFF
cdr3_nt: TGTGCCAGCAGTCTGGGACAGCAGGCAGATGAGCAGTTCTTC

clone_size: NA
v_call: TRBV30
d_call: TRBD2
j_call: TRBJ2-5
cdr3_aa: CAWRGLAGVETQYF
cdr3_nt: TGTGCCTGGCGGGGACTAGCGGGAGTGGAGACCCAGTACTTC

clone_size: NA
v_call: TRBV11-2
d_call: NA
j_call: TRBJ2-7
cdr3_aa: CACTGAGISYEQYF
cdr3_nt: TGTGCCTGTACGGGGGCAGGCATCTCCTACGAGCAGTACTTC

clone_size: NA
v_call: TRBV28
d_call: TRBD2
j_call: TRBJ2-3
cdr3_aa: CASSLLLAGGADTQYF
cdr3_nt: TGTGCCAGCAGTTTATTACTAGCGGGAGGGGCAGATACGCAGTATTTT

clone_size: NA
v_call: TRBV29-1
d_call: TRBD2
j_call: TRBJ2-1
cdr3_aa: CSVPPGGGVDEQFF
cdr3_nt: TGCAGCGTTCCACCGGGAGGGGGGGTGGATGAGCAGTTCTTC

clone_size: NA
v_call: TRBV5-4
d_call: TRBD1
j_call: TRBJ2-7
cdr3_aa: CASSGGTGGYEQYF
cdr3_nt: TGTGCCAGCAGCGGCGGGACAGGAGGGTACGAGCAGTACTTC

clone_size: once
v_call: TRBV5-1
d_call: TRBD1
j_call: TRBJ2-1
cdr3_aa: CASSHRDSHVFF
cdr3_nt: TGCGCCAGCAGCCACCGGGACAGCCACGTGTTCTTC

clone_size: once
v_call: TRBV9
d_call: NA
j_call: TRBJ2-3
cdr3_aa: CATSPGGGADTQYF
cdr3_nt: TGTGCCACATCACCTGGGGGCGGCGCAGATACGCAGTATTTT

clone_size: NA
v_call: TRBV10-3
d_call: NA
j_call: TRBJ1-1
cdr3_aa: CAISESRRTEAFF
cdr3_nt: TGTGCCATCAGTGAGTCGAGGAGGACTGAAGCTTTCTTT

clone_size: NA
v_call: TRBV27
d_call: NA
j_call: TRBJ2-7
cdr3_aa: CASSLATTYEQYF
cdr3_nt: TGTGCCAGCAGTTTAGCGACTACCTACGAGCAGTACTTC

clone_size: NA
v_call: TRBV2
d_call: NA
j_call: TRBJ2-5
cdr3_aa: CARETAQETQYF
cdr3_nt: TGTGCCAGGGAGACAGCTCAAGAGACCCAGTACTTC

clone_size: NA
v_call: TRBV28
d_call: TRBD1
j_call: TRBJ1-5
cdr3_aa: CAIEATGGGNQPQHF
cdr3_nt: TGTGCCATCGAAGCCACAGGGGGGGGCAATCAGCCCCAGCATTTT

clone_size: NA
v_call: TRBV4-1
d_call: NA
j_call: TRBJ1-3
cdr3_aa: CASSQVRTVQLSGNTIYF
cdr3_nt: TGCGCCAGCAGCCAAGTTCGGACAGTCCAACTCTCTGGAAACACCATATATTTT

clone_size: NA
v_call: TRBV7-9
d_call: NA
j_call: TRBJ1-1
cdr3_aa: CASSPPLPSGLAFF
cdr3_nt: TGTGCCAGCAGCCCACCCCTTCCTAGCGGCCTGGCTTTCTTT

clone_size: NA
v_call: TRBV10-1
d_call: TRBD1
j_call: TRBJ2-7
cdr3_aa: CASSERTGYEQYF
cdr3_nt: TGCGCCAGCAGTGAACGGACAGGCTACGAGCAGTACTTC